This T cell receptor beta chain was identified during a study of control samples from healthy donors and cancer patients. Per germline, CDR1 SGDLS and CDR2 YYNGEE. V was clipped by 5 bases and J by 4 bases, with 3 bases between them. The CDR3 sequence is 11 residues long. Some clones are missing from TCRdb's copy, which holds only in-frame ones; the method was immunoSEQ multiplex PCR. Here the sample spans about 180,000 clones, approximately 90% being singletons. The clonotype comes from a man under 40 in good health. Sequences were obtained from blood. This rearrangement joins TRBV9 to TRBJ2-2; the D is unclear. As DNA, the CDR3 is TGTGCCAGCAGTCTCACCGGGGAGCTGTTTTTT. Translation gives CASSLTGELFF.